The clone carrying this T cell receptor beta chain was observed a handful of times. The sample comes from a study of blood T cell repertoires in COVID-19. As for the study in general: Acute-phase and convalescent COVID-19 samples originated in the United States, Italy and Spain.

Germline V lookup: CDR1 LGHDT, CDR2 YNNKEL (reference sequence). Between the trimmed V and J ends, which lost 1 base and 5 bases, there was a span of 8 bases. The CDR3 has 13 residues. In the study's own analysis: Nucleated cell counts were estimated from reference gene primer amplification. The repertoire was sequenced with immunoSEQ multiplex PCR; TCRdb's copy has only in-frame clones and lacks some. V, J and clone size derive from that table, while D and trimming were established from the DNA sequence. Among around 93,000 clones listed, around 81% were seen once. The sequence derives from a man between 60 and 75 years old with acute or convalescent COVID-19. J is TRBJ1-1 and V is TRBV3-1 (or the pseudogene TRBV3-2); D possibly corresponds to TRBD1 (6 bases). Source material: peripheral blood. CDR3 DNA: TGTGCCAGCAGCCAAGTCCAGGGGACTGAAGCTTTCTTT. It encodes CASSQVQGTEAFF.